These 23 T cell receptor beta chains originate from one sample sequenced in a study of blood T cell repertoires in COVID-19. Profiling relied on immunoSEQ multiplex PCR, and the TCRdb table lists in-frame clones only, not all of them. Among over 350,000 clones listed, roughly 90% were seen once. Material: PBMCs or T cells enriched from blood (not recorded which). The receptors originated from a woman in her 30s with acute COVID-19.

The rearrangement links TRBV4-1 to TRBJ2-3; 7 bases are shared with TRBD2. With V trimmed by 0 bases and J by 1 base, 4 bases remained unmatched. The CDR3 length is 16 residues. The V gene's germline CDR1 is MGHRA and CDR2 YSYEKL. The CDR3 here is CASSQDAGEGTDTQYF. In DNA form, the CDR3 reads TGCGCCAGCAGCCAAGATGCGGGGGAAGGCACAGATACGCAGTATTTT.

CDR3 bases: TGTGCCAGTAGGGGACTCCTTCTGTCTGAAGCTTTCTTT. Translating it yields CASRGLLLSEAFF. This chain connects TRBV19 to TRBJ1-1; D is possibly TRBD1 (5 bases). The CDR3 runs to 13 residues. Trimming stripped 6 bases from V and 6 bases from J, with 14 bases between. Germline CDR1 LNHDA, CDR2 SQIVND (reference sequence).

V usage is TRBV7-3 and J usage is TRBJ2-1; 7 bases line up with TRBD1. The CDR3 has 14 residues. Germline V lookup: CDR1 SGHTA, CDR2 FQGTGA. The V and J ends lost 5 bases and 10 bases, in that order; junction bases with no gene match: 11. DNA of the CDR3: TGTGCCAGCAGCAAGACAGGGTTTGGGGGCGAGCAGTTCTTC. This encodes CASSKTGFGGEQFF.

This sequence joins TRBV2 and TRBJ1-5; D gene ambiguous. Germline V CDR1 and CDR2: SNHLY, FYNNEI. The CDR3 has 13 residues. Trimming shortened V by 6 bases and J by 1 base, and 7 bases separated the two germline ends. The CDR3 loop is CASSQFSNQPQHF. The CDR3 nucleotides read TGTGCCAGCAGCCAATTCAGCAATCAGCCCCAGCATTTT.

The CDR3 bases are TGCAGCGTTGATTTCTTGGGACAGAGCACAGATACGCAGTATTTT. It specifies CSVDFLGQSTDTQYF. This chain uses TRBV29-1 with TRBJ2-3; 7 nucleotides align to TRBD1. The CDR3 is 15 amino acids. Trimming removed 3 bases from V and 0 bases from J; junction bases left unmatched: 6. Germline values: CDR1 SQVTM, CDR2 ANQGSEA.

CDR3 in DNA: TGTGCCAGCAGTTCCGGTCGGGGGTACAACTACGAGCAGTACTTC. Translating gives CASSSGRGYNYEQYF. The chain carries TRBV27 and TRBJ2-7; a weak D match, TRBD2 (6 bases). V gave up 4 bases and J gave up 3 bases, with 16 bases separating them. The CDR3 sequence is 15 residues long. Germline CDR1 is MNHEY and CDR2 is SMNVEV (reference sequence).

The rearrangement links TRBV18 to TRBJ2-7; the D is unclear. V was clipped by 3 bases and J by 5 bases, with 14 bases between them. The germline CDR1 and CDR2 sequences are KGHSH and LQKENI. The CDR3 runs 14 residues. Written as DNA, the CDR3 is TGTGCCAGCTCACCCCTTCTGGGCCAGGACGAGCAGTACTTC. It specifies CASSPLLGQDEQYF.

The chain couples TRBV9 to TRBJ2-7; the D is unclear. CDR3 length: 14 amino acids. Per the germline V gene, CDR1 is SGDLS and CDR2 is YYNGEE. With 0 bases removed from V and 5 bases from J, the gap between germline ends came to 12 bases. CDR3 sequence reads: CASSVADISNEQYF. CDR3 nucleotide sequence: TGTGCCAGCAGCGTAGCTGACATTTCGAACGAGCAGTACTTC.

V and J are TRBV6-5 and TRBJ1-2, with 9 bases lining up with TRBD1. Losses at the gene ends were 5 bases for V and 3 bases for J; bases not matched to a gene: 4. CDR3 length: 14 residues. The germline V gene has CDR1 MNHEY and CDR2 SVGAGI. CDR3 in amino acids: CASSRRQGDYGYTF. The CDR3 DNA reads TGTGCCAGCAGTCGCCGACAGGGGGACTATGGCTACACCTTC.

This clone was counted once. The chain carries TRBV7-7 and TRBJ2-5; D remains ambiguous. The V gene's germline CDR1 is SSHAT and CDR2 FNYEAQ (reference sequence). The CDR3 loop spans 15 amino acids. Trimming removed 1 base at V and 1 base at J, with 10 bases between. DNA of the CDR3: TGTGCCAGCAGCTTAGGGGCAGGTCCCCAAGAGACCCAGTACTTC. Translation gives CASSLGAGPQETQYF.

The chain has TRBV5-6 and TRBJ2-5; D unresolved. Germline values: CDR1 SGHDT, CDR2 YYEEEE. V lost 1 base and J 0 bases, leaving 13 bases between the germline ends. The CDR3 runs to 16 residues. This CDR3 is CASSLITPRYQETQYF. The CDR3 region has the DNA TGTGCCAGCAGCTTGATCACACCTAGGTACCAAGAGACCCAGTACTTC.

The genes are TRBV5-1 and TRBJ1-5; D possibly corresponds to TRBD1 (5 bases). The CDR3 spans 15 residues. Trimming stripped 3 bases from V and 1 base from J, with 11 bases between. Germline loops: CDR1 SGHRS, CDR2 YFSETQ. CDR3: CASSWVGGSNQPQHF. CDR3 nucleotide sequence: TGCGCCAGCAGCTGGGTGGGGGGAAGCAATCAGCCCCAGCATTTT.

The rearrangement uses TRBV6-5 and TRBJ1-1; weak D call: TRBD1 (6 bases). Trimming left V 0 bases short and J 3 bases short, with 14 bases between. Germline V gives CDR1 MNHEY, CDR2 SVGAGI. The length of the CDR3 is 16 residues. DNA for the CDR3: TGTGCCAGCAGTTACTCGTGGGGGCGAATAGACACTGAAGCTTTCTTT. Translation gives CASSYSWGRIDTEAFF.

This clone appeared a single time. The chain combines TRBV3-1 (or the pseudogene TRBV3-2) with TRBJ2-7; 12 nucleotides align to TRBD2. This CDR3 has 16 residues. Germline values: CDR1 LGHDT, CDR2 YNNKEL (reference sequence). J was trimmed by 7 bases and V by 4 bases; bases with no gene match: 11. The CDR3 loop reads CASSLTSGGPQGEQYF. DNA for the CDR3: TGTGCCAGCAGCCTAACTAGCGGGGGGCCCCAGGGGGAGCAGTACTTC.

V is TRBV27 and J is TRBJ2-7, with 7 bases that match TRBD1. Germline V gives CDR1 MNHEY, CDR2 SMNVEV (reference sequence). The CDR3 consists of 16 residues. J lost 0 bases, V lost 0 bases, and 5 bases had no gene match. CDR3 protein: CASSLSAGTASYEQYF. CDR3 coding DNA: TGTGCCAGCAGTTTATCGGCCGGGACAGCCTCCTACGAGCAGTACTTC.

V usage is TRBV3-1 (or the pseudogene TRBV3-2) and J usage is TRBJ2-5; 15 positions agree with TRBD2. Germline lookup yields CDR1 LGHDT and CDR2 YNNKEL (reference sequence). This CDR3 is built from 16 residues. V lost 4 bases and J lost 5; bases outside the gene matches: 5. CDR3 in DNA: TGTGCCAGCAGCCGGACTAGCGGGGGGGCCGGGGAGACCCAGTACTTC. Translation: CASSRTSGGAGETQYF.

The chain carries TRBV5-6 and TRBJ1-2; no definite D call. Trimming pared 4 bases from V and 5 bases from J, leaving 9 bases between. The CDR3 covers 12 residues. Germline V gene data show CDR1 as SGHDT and CDR2 as YYEEEE. CDR3 in DNA: TGTGCCAGCAGCCTAGAAATGTATGGCTACACCTTC. Translated: CASSLEMYGYTF.

The chain carries TRBV10-1 and TRBJ1-1; D not resolved. This CDR3 is 15 amino acids long. V shed 0 bases and J shed 0 bases, with 8 bases lying between them. Germline assignment: CDR1 WNHNN and CDR2 SYGVQD (reference sequence). The CDR3 region is CASSESHTMNTEAFF. The CDR3 DNA reads TGCGCCAGCAGTGAGTCTCACACTATGAACACTGAAGCTTTCTTT.

The genes are TRBV4-1 and TRBJ1-6; D perhaps matches TRBD1 (5 bases). Per germline, CDR1 MGHRA and CDR2 YSYEKL. Trimming stripped 1 base from V and 9 bases from J, with 13 bases between. The CDR3 is made up of 15 amino acids. The CDR3 DNA reads TGCGCCAGCAGCCAAGGTGGGGCCCCTGGTTCACCCCTCCACTTT. Amino acid sequence: CASSQGGAPGSPLHF.

This clone has a single count. The chain combines TRBV5-1 with TRBJ2-7, with TRBD1 identical over 8 bases. Germline V lookup: CDR1 SGHRS, CDR2 YFSETQ. Losses at the gene ends were 4 bases for V and 3 bases for J; bases not matched to a gene: 9. The CDR3 consists of 15 residues. The CDR3 sequence: CASSGDRGAIYEQYF. The CDR3 nucleotides are TGCGCCAGCAGCGGCGACAGGGGCGCTATCTACGAGCAGTACTTC.

V and J are TRBV10-2 and TRBJ1-2; D might be TRBD1 (5 bases). The CDR3 sequence is 13 residues long. Trimming removed 6 bases from V and 8 bases from J, with 16 bases in between. Germline V gene data show CDR1 as WSHSY and CDR2 as SAAADI. This CDR3 is CASRPDGAEGYTF. The CDR3 DNA is TGCGCCAGCAGACCCGATGGGGCAGAGGGCTACACCTTC.

A single count supports this clone. The genes are TRBV7-3 and TRBJ2-3; the match to TRBD2 covers 10 bases. This CDR3 comprises 15 residues. The germline CDR1 and CDR2 sequences are SGHTA and FQGTGA. The V gene end was trimmed by 3 bases and the J gene end by 4 bases; junction bases not matched to a gene: 4. The CDR3 reads CASSFSGLASDTQYF. In nucleotides, the CDR3 is TGTGCCAGCAGCTTTTCGGGACTAGCGTCAGATACGCAGTATTTT.

The chain employs TRBV4-1 and TRBJ1-5, with D hard to call. Trimming cost V 0 bases and J 1 base, with 7 bases left between them. CDR1 and CDR2 from the germline V gene are MGHRA and YSYEKL. The CDR3 has 15 residues. The CDR3 loop is CASSQDRSSNQPQHF. CDR3 DNA sequence: TGCGCCAGCAGCCAAGATCGGAGCAGCAATCAGCCCCAGCATTTT.